These 20 T cell receptor beta chains share one sample of origin, sequenced in a study of CD8 T cells in Susac syndrome. RNA was extracted with the RNeasy kit, and a quantity of roughly 0.5 to 1 ug was reverse transcribed using random hexamers. TCRdb analysed the immunoSEQ multiplex PCR reads with MiXCR anew, one entry per CDR3 protein. The repertoire includes 95,000 to 150,000 distinct CDR3 sequences, about 95% of them detected once, and 0.087% sits in the top ten. The sequencing sample was made of CD4+ T cells from PBMCs. The source is a human donor in good health.

This rearrangement joins TRBV6-1 to TRBJ1-1; D possibly corresponds to TRBD1 (6 bases). This CDR3 is 14 amino acids long. Trimming cost V 6 bases and J 2 bases, with 13 bases left between them. Germline CDR1 reads MNHNS; CDR2 reads SASEGT. The CDR3, as DNA: TGTGCCAGCAGCTTGGGACATTTAAACACTGAAGCTTTCTTT. It encodes CASSLGHLNTEAFF.

V gene TRBV3-1 combines with J gene TRBJ2-1, with 15 bases fitting TRBD2. J gave up 4 bases and V 0 bases, and 7 bases lay outside the gene matches. The germline gives CDR1 LGHDT, CDR2 YNNKEL (reference sequence). This CDR3 spans 19 amino acids. The CDR3 is CASSQDGGTSGGMYNEQFF. The CDR3, as DNA: TGTGCCAGCAGCCAAGATGGGGGGACTAGCGGGGGGATGTACAATGAGCAGTTCTTC.

The rearrangement uses TRBV29-1 and TRBJ1-2, with 9 positions matching TRBD1. The CDR3 is 14 residues long. V was clipped by 0 bases and J by 7 bases; unmatched bases: 6. In germline, CDR1 is SQVTM, CDR2 ANQGSEA. The DNA for the CDR3 is TGCAGCGTTGAAGAGGGGACAGGGTTTCGTGGCTACACCTTC. This encodes CSVEEGTGFRGYTF. The entire variable domain, with the rest obtained from reference TRBV29-1 and TRBJ1-2, is as follows: SAVISQKPSRDICQRGTSLTIQCQVDSQVTMMFWYRQQPGQSLTLIATANQGSEATYESGFVIDKFPISRPNLTFSTLTVSNMSPEDSSIYLCSVEEGTGFRGYTFGSGTRLTVV.

The rearrangement uses TRBV4-3 and TRBJ1-2; D is ambiguous. The CDR3 has 15 residues. V gave up 1 base and J gave up 4 bases, with 13 bases separating them. Germline CDR1 and CDR2: LGHNA and YSLEER. CDR3 coding DNA: TGCGCCAGCAGCCAAGGTCGGTCCTCTCTCTATGGCTACACCTTC. Encoded protein: CASSQGRSSLYGYTF.

The CDR3 loop is CSVGAPPGEQYF. In nucleotides, the CDR3 is TGCAGCGTTGGGGCCCCTCCCGGCGAGCAGTACTTC. The gene calls are TRBV29-1 and TRBJ2-7; D remains unclear. V lost 4 bases and J 6 bases, leaving 13 bases between the germline ends. CDR3 length: 12 residues. Germline CDR1 and CDR2: SQVTM and ANQGSEA.

The chain joins TRBV7-9 to TRBJ1-2, with 8 bases identical to TRBD1. The CDR3 loop spans 15 amino acids. CDR1 and CDR2 from the germline V gene are SEHNR and FQNEAQ (reference sequence). Unmatched junction bases numbered 9, after V lost 1 base and J lost 8 bases. In DNA form, the CDR3 reads TGTGCCAGCAGCTTAGGAGACAGGGGCCAAACCGGCTACACCTTC. It yields the protein CASSLGDRGQTGYTF.

The gene calls are TRBV12-5 and TRBJ2-5; D not certain. CDR3 length: 13 residues. Germline CDR1 reads LGHNT; CDR2 reads FRNRAP. The V and J ends lost 1 base and 5 bases respectively, with 8 bases between them. CDR3 DNA sequence: TGTGCTAGTGGTTTGGGGCAAAGGGAGACCCAGTACTTC. Amino acids: CASGLGQRETQYF.

The V and J genes are TRBV5-4 and TRBJ2-3, with TRBD2 identical over 8 bases. Losses at the gene ends were 0 bases for V and 4 bases for J; bases not matched to a gene: 7. The CDR3 covers 16 residues. Germline lookup yields CDR1 SGHNT and CDR2 YYREEE (reference sequence). CDR3 sequence: CASSLGGAGGPDTQYF. DNA for the CDR3: TGTGCCAGCAGCTTGGGCGGGGCGGGAGGACCAGATACGCAGTATTTT.

For the CDR3, the DNA is TGTGCCAGCAGCTTTGGGCAGGGTAGGACCGGGGAGCTGTTTTTT. This encodes CASSFGQGRTGELFF. V gene TRBV5-4 combines with J gene TRBJ2-2; weak D call: TRBD1 (5 bases). This CDR3 comprises 15 residues. Germline CDR1 reads SGHNT; CDR2 reads YYREEE (reference sequence). V gave up 2 bases and J gave up 5 bases, with 13 bases separating them.

J is TRBJ2-1 and V is TRBV6-5; D may be TRBD2 (6 bases). V was trimmed by 2 bases and J by 10 bases, leaving 6 bases between them. CDR1 is MNHEY and CDR2 is SVGAGI in the germline V gene. The CDR3 length is 11 residues. CDR3 in amino acids: CASSYREEQFF. The CDR3, as DNA: TGTGCCAGCAGTTACCGGGAGGAGCAGTTCTTC.

V is TRBV3-1 and J is TRBJ2-4; D uncertain. Trimming took off 3 bases at V and 2 bases at J, with 14 bases between the two ends. The CDR3 runs 16 residues. The V gene's germline CDR1 is LGHDT and CDR2 YNNKEL (reference sequence). The CDR3 coding sequence is TGTGCCAGCAGCCACTTACTACGTCCCACCAAAAACATTCAGTACTTC. Its translation: CASSHLLRPTKNIQYF.

This clonotype was recorded once. The V and J genes are TRBV20-1 and TRBJ2-1; 9 positions agree with TRBD2. The CDR3 extends over 14 amino acids. The ends lost 1 base at V and 5 bases at J; junction bases unmatched: 3. In germline, CDR1 is DFQATT, CDR2 SNEGSKA (reference sequence). CDR3 DNA: TGCAGTGCTAGAGTACCTAGCGGGAACAATGAGCAGTTCTTC. Amino acid sequence: CSARVPSGNNEQFF.

The chain uses TRBV25-1 and TRBJ2-3; D is ambiguous. Trimming removed 7 bases from V and 0 bases from J, with 8 bases in between. Germline V gene data show CDR1 as MGHDK and CDR2 as SYGVNS. This CDR3 has 13 residues. The CDR3 sequence: CASNSRSTDTQYF. CDR3 in DNA: TGTGCCAGCAATTCCCGGAGCACAGATACGCAGTATTTT.

The chain combines TRBV4-2 with TRBJ2-1; 9 bases fit TRBD2. The CDR3 loop spans 16 amino acids. CDR1 and CDR2 (germline): LGHNA, YNFKEQ. V trimming: 4 bases; J trimming: 6 bases; junction bases outside the gene matches: 10. Written as DNA, the CDR3 is TGTGCCAGCAGCCGCATGGAGCGGGAGGAGGGCAATGAGCAGTTCTTC. Translated, it gives CASSRMEREEGNEQFF.

In DNA, the CDR3 is TGTGCCAGCAGCGCCCTTGGGGCCTACAATGAGCAGTTCTTC. Translation: CASSALGAYNEQFF. J is TRBJ2-1 and V is TRBV9; no clear D. From germline, CDR1 is SGDLS and CDR2 YYNGEE. V was cut by 3 bases and J by 2 bases, with 9 bases left in between. The CDR3 consists of 14 residues.

The chain joins TRBV3-1 to TRBJ2-1, with D unresolved. The CDR3 contains 12 residues. Germline-derived CDR1 and CDR2 are LGHDT and YNNKEL (reference sequence). V gave up 1 base and J gave up 7 bases, with 5 bases separating them. The CDR3 protein is CASSQGTNEQFF. CDR3 sequence (DNA): TGTGCCAGCAGCCAAGGAACTAATGAGCAGTTCTTC.

The chain carries TRBV14 and TRBJ2-2, with 9 bases identical to TRBD2. Germline V gene lookup returns CDR1 SGHDN and CDR2 FVKESK. V lost 1 base and J lost 6; bases outside the gene matches: 6. The CDR3 runs to 16 residues. CDR3 loop: CASSQGGSGRSGELFF. The CDR3 DNA reads as TGTGCCAGCAGCCAAGGGGGTAGCGGGAGATCCGGGGAGCTGTTTTTT.

The chain recombines TRBV20-1 with TRBJ2-7; possibly TRBD1 or TRBD2 for D (5 bases each). Per germline, CDR1 DFQATT and CDR2 SNEGSKA (reference sequence). The CDR3 totals 15 residues. Trimming pared 3 bases from V and 0 bases from J, leaving 15 bases between. The CDR3 is CSASLGDNPSYEQYF. The CDR3 nucleotides read TGCAGTGCTAGTCTGGGGGATAACCCCTCCTACGAGCAGTACTTC.

This chain links TRBV6-1 with TRBJ1-1; D not certain. Germline V lookup: CDR1 MNHNS, CDR2 SASEGT. Deletions cut 5 bases from V and 4 bases from J, with 20 bases between. The CDR3 covers 16 residues. In DNA, the CDR3 is TGTGCCAGCAGTCCTACAGTAGCCCAAGAGAGCACTGAAGCTTTCTTT. Amino acids: CASSPTVAQESTEAFF.

The J gene is TRBJ2-7, the V gene TRBV12-3 or TRBV12-4, with 10 bases lining up with TRBD2. The CDR3 is 13 residues long. Losses at the gene ends were 10 bases for V and 1 base for J; bases not matched to a gene: 4. CDR3 sequence: CATGTSVSYEQYF. Here the CDR3 DNA reads TGTGCCACCGGGACTAGCGTATCCTACGAGCAGTACTTC.